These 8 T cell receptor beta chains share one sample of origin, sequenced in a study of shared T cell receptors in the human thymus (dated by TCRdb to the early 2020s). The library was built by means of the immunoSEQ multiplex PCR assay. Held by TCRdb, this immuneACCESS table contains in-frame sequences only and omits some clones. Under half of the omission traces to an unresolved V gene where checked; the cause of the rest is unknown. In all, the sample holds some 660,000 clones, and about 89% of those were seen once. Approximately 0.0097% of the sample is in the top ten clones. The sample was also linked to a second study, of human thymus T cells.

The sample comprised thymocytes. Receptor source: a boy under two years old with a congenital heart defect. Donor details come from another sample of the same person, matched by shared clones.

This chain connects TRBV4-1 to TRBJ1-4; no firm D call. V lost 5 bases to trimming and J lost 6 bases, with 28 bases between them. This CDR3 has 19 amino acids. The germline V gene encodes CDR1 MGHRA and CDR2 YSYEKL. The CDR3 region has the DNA TGCGCCAGCAGCTCTAGAGCAGGTCTTAAGGCGGAGAGGGATGAAAAACTGTTTTTT. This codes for CASSSRAGLKAERDEKLFF.

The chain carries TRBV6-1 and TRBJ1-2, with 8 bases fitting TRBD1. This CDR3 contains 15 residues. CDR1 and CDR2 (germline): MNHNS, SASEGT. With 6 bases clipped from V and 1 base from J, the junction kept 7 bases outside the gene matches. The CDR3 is CASRSGQGINYGYTF. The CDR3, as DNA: TGTGCCAGCAGGTCCGGACAGGGAATTAACTATGGCTACACCTTC.

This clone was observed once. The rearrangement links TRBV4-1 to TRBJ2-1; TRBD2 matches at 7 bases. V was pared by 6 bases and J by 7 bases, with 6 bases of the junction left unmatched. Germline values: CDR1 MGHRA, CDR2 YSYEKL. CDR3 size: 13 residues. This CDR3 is CASSTISGNEQFF. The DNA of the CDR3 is TGCGCCAGCAGTACGATTAGCGGGAATGAGCAGTTCTTC.

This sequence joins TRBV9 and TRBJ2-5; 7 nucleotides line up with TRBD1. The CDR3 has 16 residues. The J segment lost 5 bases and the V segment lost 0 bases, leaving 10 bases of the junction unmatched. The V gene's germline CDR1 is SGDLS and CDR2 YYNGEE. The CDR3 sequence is CASSVEGRGRGETQYF. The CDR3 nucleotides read TGTGCCAGCAGCGTAGAGGGCAGGGGGAGAGGTGAGACCCAGTACTTC.

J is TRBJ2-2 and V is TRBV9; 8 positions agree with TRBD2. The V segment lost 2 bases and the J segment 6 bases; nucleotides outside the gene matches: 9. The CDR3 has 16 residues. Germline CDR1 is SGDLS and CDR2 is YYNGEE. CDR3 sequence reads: CASSVASGRGAGELFF. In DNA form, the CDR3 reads TGTGCCAGCAGCGTCGCCAGCGGGAGAGGAGCCGGGGAGCTGTTTTTT.

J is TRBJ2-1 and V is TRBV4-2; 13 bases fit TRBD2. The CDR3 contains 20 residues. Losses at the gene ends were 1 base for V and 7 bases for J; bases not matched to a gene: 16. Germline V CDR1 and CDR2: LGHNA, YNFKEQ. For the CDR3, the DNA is TGTGCCAGCAGCCAAGGTCCGGGACTAGCGGGGACCCTCCCGAATAATGAGCAGTTCTTC. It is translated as CASSQGPGLAGTLPNNEQFF.

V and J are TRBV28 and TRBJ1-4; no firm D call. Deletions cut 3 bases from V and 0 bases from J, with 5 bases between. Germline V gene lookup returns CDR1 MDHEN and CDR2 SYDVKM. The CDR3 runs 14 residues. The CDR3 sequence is CASSFQSTNEKLFF. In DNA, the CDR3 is TGTGCCAGCAGTTTCCAATCAACTAATGAAAAACTGTTTTTT.

CDR3 in amino acids: CASSRTPERPTAGATYEQYF. The CDR3 DNA follows: TGTGCCAGCAGTCGAACCCCTGAGCGGCCCACAGCGGGAGCTACCTACGAGCAGTACTTC. The chain recombines TRBV27 with TRBJ2-7, with TRBD2 matching 8 bases. Germline V gene data show CDR1 as MNHEY and CDR2 as SMNVEV (reference sequence). This CDR3 contains 20 residues. The trim removed 5 bases at V and 2 bases at J, leaving 23 bases unmatched.